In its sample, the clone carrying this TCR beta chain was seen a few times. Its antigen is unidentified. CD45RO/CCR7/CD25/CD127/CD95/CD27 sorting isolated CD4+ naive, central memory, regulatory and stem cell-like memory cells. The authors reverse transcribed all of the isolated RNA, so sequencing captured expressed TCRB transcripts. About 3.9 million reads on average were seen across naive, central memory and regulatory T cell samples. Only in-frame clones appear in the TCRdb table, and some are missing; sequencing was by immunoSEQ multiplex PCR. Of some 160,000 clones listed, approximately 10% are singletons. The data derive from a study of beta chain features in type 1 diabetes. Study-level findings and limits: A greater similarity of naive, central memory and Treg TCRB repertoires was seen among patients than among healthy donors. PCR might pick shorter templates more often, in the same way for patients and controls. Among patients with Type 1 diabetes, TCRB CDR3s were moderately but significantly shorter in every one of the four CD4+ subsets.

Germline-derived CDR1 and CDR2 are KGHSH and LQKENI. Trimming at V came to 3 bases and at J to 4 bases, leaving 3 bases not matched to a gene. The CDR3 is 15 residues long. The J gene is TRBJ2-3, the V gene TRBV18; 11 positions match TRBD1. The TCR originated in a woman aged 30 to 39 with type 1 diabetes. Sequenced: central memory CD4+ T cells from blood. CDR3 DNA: TGTGCCAGCTCACCTGGGGACAGGGGGGCAGATACGCAGTATTTT. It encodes CASSPGDRGADTQYF.